The rows below give T cell receptor beta chains drawn from one sample of a study of blood T cell repertoires in COVID-19. Generated by immunoSEQ multiplex PCR, the TCRdb table keeps only in-frame clones and is missing some. The sample has over 450,000 clones; 85% to 90% are singletons. The specimen was peripheral blood. These receptors were collected from a woman aged 45-65 years with COVID-19, enrolled during active disease. The CDR3 runs from the conserved cysteine through the conserved F or W. The D gene is left open where the match is weak.

j_call | v_call | d_call | cdr3_aa | cdr3_nt
TRBJ1-1 | TRBV4-1 | NA | CASSQEMNTEAFF | TGCGCCAGCAGCCAGGAGATGAACACTGAAGCTTTCTTT
TRBJ2-7 | TRBV28 | TRBD2 | CASSFRSGGTYEQYF | TGTGCCAGCAGTTTTAGGAGCGGGGGTACCTACGAGCAGTACTTC
TRBJ2-3 | TRBV3-1/TRBV3-2 | TRBD2 | CASSQYGGGAGDTQYF | TGTGCCAGCAGCCAATACGGCGGGGGGGCGGGAGATACGCAGTATTTT
TRBJ2-3 | TRBV28 | TRBD1 | CASSSLQQGDRVTDTQYF | TGTGCCAGCAGCTCACTTCAACAGGGGGACCGGGTTACAGATACGCAGTATTTT
TRBJ1-2 | TRBV6-1 | NA | CASSEGGGTLGYTF | TGTGCCAGCAGTGAAGGTGGAGGAACGCTTGGCTACACCTTC
TRBJ2-3 | TRBV3-1/TRBV3-2 | NA | CASSLPGWDTQYF | TGTGCCAGCAGCCTACCAGGGTGGGATACGCAGTATTTT
TRBJ1-1 | TRBV11-2 | NA | CASSLSRGRPEAFF | TGTGCCAGCAGCTTAAGCAGGGGAAGACCTGAAGCTTTCTTT
TRBJ1-5 | TRBV5-5 | TRBD1 | CASSLRDRGRLEPQHF | TGTGCCAGCAGCCTCCGGGACAGGGGGCGTCTGGAGCCCCAGCATTTT
TRBJ1-4 | TRBV15 | NA | CATSRERTGNEKLFF | TGTGCCACCAGCAGAGAACGAACAGGGAATGAAAAACTGTTTTTT
TRBJ2-1 | TRBV5-1 | TRBD1 | CASSRDRDGRIF | TGCGCCAGCAGCCGGGACAGGGACGGTCGAATCTTC
TRBJ2-7 | TRBV5-1 | TRBD1 | CASSFEQGAYEQYF | TGCGCCAGCAGCTTCGAACAGGGGGCCTACGAGCAGTACTTC
TRBJ2-7 | TRBV28 | NA | CASTGGGYEQYF | TGTGCCAGCACGGGGGGCGGATACGAGCAGTACTTC